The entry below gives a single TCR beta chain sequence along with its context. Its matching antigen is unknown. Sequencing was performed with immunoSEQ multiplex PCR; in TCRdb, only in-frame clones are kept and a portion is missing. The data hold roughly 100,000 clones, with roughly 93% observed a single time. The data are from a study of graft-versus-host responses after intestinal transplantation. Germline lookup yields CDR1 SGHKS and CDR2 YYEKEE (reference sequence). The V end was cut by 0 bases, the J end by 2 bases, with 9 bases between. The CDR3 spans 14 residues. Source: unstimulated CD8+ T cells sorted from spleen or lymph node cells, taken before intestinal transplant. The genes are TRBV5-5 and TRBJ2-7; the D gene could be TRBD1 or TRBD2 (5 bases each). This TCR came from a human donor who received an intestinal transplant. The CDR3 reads CASSLDRGAYEQYF. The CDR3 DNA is TGTGCCAGCAGCTTGGACAGAGGGGCCTACGAGCAGTACTTC.